This TCR beta chain is from a study of blood T cell repertoires in COVID-19. The assay was immunoSEQ multiplex PCR, and TCRdb's table has in-frame clones only and misses some. Here the sample spans approximately 210,000 clones, approximately 91% being singletons. The CDR3 loop spans 15 amino acids. Germline V CDR1 and CDR2: SGHNT, YYREEE (reference sequence). Regarding this clone: At one boundary the junction diverges from the germline segment, which might be a read error.

The sequenced sample consisted of peripheral blood. V gene TRBV5-4 combines with J gene TRBJ2-3, with 11 positions matching TRBD1. This clonotype originated in a woman aged 35 to 49 with acute or convalescent COVID-19. The CDR3 here is CASTLWTGGPDTQYF. CDR3 bases: TGTGCCAGCACCTTGTGGACAGGGGGCCCAGATACGCAGTATTTT.